The 20 T cell receptor beta chains below were found in one sample sequenced in a study of T cell responses to AZD1222 COVID-19 vaccine. Produced via immunoSEQ multiplex PCR; TCRdb's table is partial and in-frame only. The table shows around 92,000 clones, with 91% occurring only once. The specimen was peripheral blood, collected on day 0 of AZD1222 vaccination. The receptors were sampled from an adult in good health.

This clone was observed a single time. The J gene is TRBJ2-1, the V gene TRBV11-2, with a tentative D call TRBD2 (6 bases). The CDR3 consists of 13 residues. V lost 11 bases to trimming and J lost 5 bases, with 16 bases between them. Germline-derived CDR1 and CDR2 are SGHAT and FQNNGV. The chain's CDR3 is CAGQAGLNNEQFF. The CDR3, as DNA: TGTGCCGGCCAGGCGGGGCTCAACAATGAGCAGTTCTTC.

This clone appeared once. V is TRBV12-3 or TRBV12-4 and J is TRBJ1-2; 7 bases match TRBD1. The junction had 9 bases not matched to a gene; V was cut back by 6 bases and J by 8 bases. The CDR3 is 13 amino acids. CDR3 in DNA: TGTGCCAGCAGCCTTGGACAGGACGTGGGCTACACCTTC. Translated, it gives CASSLGQDVGYTF.

This chain links TRBV28 with TRBJ2-5; 10 bases map to TRBD2. The CDR3 is 18 residues long. With V trimmed by 7 bases and J by 5 bases, 19 bases remained unmatched. Per germline, CDR1 MDHEN and CDR2 SYDVKM. CDR3 sequence: CASTLRGRSLAGDETQYF. Here the CDR3 DNA reads TGTGCCAGCACCCTGAGGGGCAGGTCGCTAGCGGGAGATGAGACCCAGTACTTC.

This clone was found once. This chain connects TRBV7-2 to TRBJ1-2; 7 positions match TRBD1. CDR1 is SGHTA and CDR2 is FQGNSA in the germline V gene. The V gene end was trimmed by 2 bases and the J gene end by 6 bases; junction bases not matched to a gene: 6. The CDR3 is 14 residues long. CDR3 loop: CASSLMTGLNGYTF. The CDR3, as DNA: TGTGCCAGCAGCTTAATGACAGGGTTAAATGGCTACACCTTC. Full variable domain (remainder filled in from reference TRBV7-2 and TRBJ1-2): GAGVSQSPSNKVTEKGKDVELRCDPISGHTALYWYRQSLGQGLEFLIYFQGNSAPDKSGLPSDRFSAERTGGSVSTLTIQRTQQEDSAVYLCASSLMTGLNGYTFGSGTRLTVV.

This clone occurred a few times. V gene TRBV4-1 combines with J gene TRBJ1-5; 7 bases line up with TRBD1. Germline V gene lookup returns CDR1 MGHRA and CDR2 YSYEKL. The CDR3 extends over 15 amino acids. The J segment lost 4 bases and the V segment lost 1 base, leaving 4 bases of the junction unmatched. CDR3 region: CASSQGTGNNQPQHF. The CDR3 DNA reads TGCGCCAGCAGCCAAGGGACAGGAAATAATCAGCCCCAGCATTTT.

This sequence joins TRBV27 and TRBJ1-3; 12 positions agree with TRBD1. Germline V gene data show CDR1 as MNHEY and CDR2 as SMNVEV (reference sequence). V was clipped by 3 bases and J by 4 bases; unmatched bases: 16. The CDR3 has 20 residues. The CDR3 spells CASSLGAGDRGRMRGNTIYF. CDR3 DNA sequence: TGTGCCAGCAGTTTGGGGGCAGGGGACAGGGGGCGAATGAGGGGAAACACCATATATTTT.

This clone was seen once. V is TRBV5-1 and J is TRBJ1-1, with TRBD1 matching 8 bases. Unmatched junction bases numbered 6, after V lost 2 bases and J lost 0 bases. The CDR3 spans 16 residues. Germline values: CDR1 SGHRS, CDR2 YFSETQ. CDR3 nucleotides: TGCGCCAGCAGCTTAATGACAGGGGAGGTGAACACTGAAGCTTTCTTT. Its protein is CASSLMTGEVNTEAFF.

This chain links TRBV12-3 or TRBV12-4 with TRBJ2-2; D remains ambiguous. V was clipped by 3 bases and J by 3 bases, with 5 bases between them. This CDR3 contains 13 residues. The CDR3 loop is CASSFRDTGELFF. The CDR3 bases are TGTGCCAGCAGTTTTCGAGACACCGGGGAGCTGTTTTTT.

The table lists this clone with a count of one. The chain is built from TRBV6-5 and TRBJ2-7; D unresolved. The CDR3 runs 15 residues. The V and J ends lost 7 bases and 2 bases respectively, with 18 bases between them. In germline, CDR1 is MNHEY, CDR2 SVGAGI. The CDR3 nucleotides are TGTGCCAGCACCCCTTCCTCCGGTACCCCCTACGAGCAGTACTTC. Amino acids: CASTPSSGTPYEQYF.

J is TRBJ1-6 and V is TRBV7-3; D remains unclear. Between the trimmed V and J ends, which lost 3 bases and 11 bases, there was a span of 11 bases. The CDR3 has 13 residues. Germline V gene lookup returns CDR1 SGHTA and CDR2 FQGTGA. CDR3 sequence reads: CASSFGREAPLHF. The DNA for the CDR3 is TGTGCCAGCAGCTTTGGACGGGAGGCACCCCTCCACTTT.

V usage is TRBV11-1 and J usage is TRBJ1-3, with D possibly TRBD1 on 5 matching bases. The CDR3 has 13 amino acids. CDR1 is SGHAT and CDR2 is FQDESV in the germline V gene (reference sequence). Trimming removed 11 bases from V and 0 bases from J, with 11 bases in between. The CDR3, as DNA: TGTGCCGCCCGGGGCCGCTCTGGAAACACCATATATTTT. Encoded protein: CAARGRSGNTIYF.

CDR3 loop: CASTDGAWNEKLFF. CDR3 coding DNA: TGTGCCAGCACCGATGGGGCGTGGAATGAAAAACTGTTTTTT. The chain is built from TRBV27 and TRBJ1-4; weak D call: TRBD1 (5 bases). Germline assignment: CDR1 MNHEY and CDR2 SMNVEV (reference sequence). V lost 7 bases and J lost 5, with 14 bases in between. The CDR3 covers 14 residues.

This rearrangement joins TRBV4-3 to TRBJ1-1; no reliable D call. Germline CDR1 LGHNA, CDR2 YSLEER. V gave up 1 base and J gave up 5 bases, with 14 bases separating them. The CDR3 length is 15 residues. The CDR3 region has the DNA TGCGCCAGCAGCCAAGGGGCAGATGCAAGGACTGAAGCTTTCTTT. Protein: CASSQGADARTEAFF.

This sequence joins TRBV19 and TRBJ2-1, with TRBD2 identical over 7 bases. The V gene's germline CDR1 is LNHDA and CDR2 SQIVND (reference sequence). The CDR3 is 12 residues long. V shed 5 bases and J 10 bases; nucleotides not matched to a gene: 5. The CDR3: CASSVGTMEQFF. The DNA for the CDR3 is TGTGCCAGTAGTGTCGGGACTATGGAGCAGTTCTTC.

This rearrangement joins TRBV11-2 to TRBJ2-7, with 7 bases aligning to TRBD2. This CDR3 comprises 15 residues. V gave up 1 base and J gave up 6 bases; unmatched junction bases: 9. Germline lookup yields CDR1 SGHAT and CDR2 FQNNGV. The chain's CDR3 is CASSLGSGGHSEQYF. For the CDR3, the DNA is TGTGCCAGCAGCTTAGGGTCGGGGGGTCACAGCGAGCAGTACTTC.

CDR3 region: CASSFYLKGQMNTGELFF. The DNA of the CDR3 is TGTGCCAGCAGCTTCTATCTAAAGGGACAGATGAACACCGGGGAGCTGTTTTTT. The chain links TRBV5-6 to TRBJ2-2, with 7 bases lining up with TRBD1. The CDR3 contains 18 residues. After removal of 2 bases from V and 1 base from J, the junction contained 11 bases not matched to a gene. The germline gives CDR1 SGHDT, CDR2 YYEEEE.

The genes are TRBV5-1 and TRBJ2-2; 7 bases align to TRBD2. The CDR3 contains 15 residues. The V and J ends lost 4 bases and 6 bases, in that order; junction bases with no gene match: 9. The V gene's germline CDR1 is SGHRS and CDR2 YFSETQ. DNA of the CDR3: TGCGCCAGCAGCCCACTGGGGAGGGACGCCGGGGAGCTGTTTTTT. It specifies CASSPLGRDAGELFF.

The chain combines TRBV19 with TRBJ1-5; 8 bases are a match to TRBD1. From germline, CDR1 is LNHDA and CDR2 SQIVND (reference sequence). The CDR3 totals 13 residues. V lost 8 bases and J lost 4; bases outside the gene matches: 4. Here the CDR3 reads CASSTGGNQPQHF. Here the CDR3 DNA reads TGTGCCAGTTCAACAGGGGGGAATCAGCCCCAGCATTTT.

V is TRBV24-1 and J is TRBJ1-5; D gene ambiguous. Germline assignment: CDR1 KGHDR and CDR2 SFDVKD. The V end was cut by 4 bases, the J end by 0 bases, with 9 bases between. CDR3 length: 15 amino acids. CDR3 protein: CATSDKGDSNQPQHF. CDR3 DNA sequence: TGTGCCACCAGTGACAAGGGTGATAGCAATCAGCCCCAGCATTTT.

Concerning this clone: Other DNA sequences within the sample encode an identical CDR3. The chain is built from TRBV9 and TRBJ2-1, with TRBD2 identical over 10 bases. The CDR3 is 14 amino acids. Germline values: CDR1 SGDLS, CDR2 YYNGEE. The V segment lost 4 bases and the J segment 5 bases; nucleotides outside the gene matches: 3. CDR3 in DNA: TGTGCCAGCAGCCCAGGACTAGCGGACAATGAGCAGTTCTTC. Translating gives CASSPGLADNEQFF. Full variable domain (remainder filled in from reference TRBV9 and TRBJ2-1): DSGVTQTPKHLITATGQRVTLRCSPRSGDLSVYWYQQSLDQGLQFLIQYYNGEERAKGNILERFSAQQFPDLHSELNLSSLELGDSALYFCASSPGLADNEQFFGPGTRLTVL.